Each of the 26 T cell receptor beta chains below was sequenced from the same sample in a study of shared clonotypes between healthy human individuals. Generated by immunoSEQ multiplex PCR, the TCRdb table keeps only in-frame clones and is missing some. Here the sample spans some 2 million clones, about 94% being singletons. Cells designated naive CD8 were CD45RO-negative and were positively selected for CCR7, with terminally differentiated effector memory CD45RA+ cells excluded. The sample taken for sequencing was naive CD8+ T cells sorted from blood. The receptors were gathered from a man aged 18 to 29 in good health.

To note about this clone: Other DNA sequences in this sample translate to the same CDR3. The chain uses TRBV28 and TRBJ2-1; 8 bases agree with TRBD1. Germline V lookup: CDR1 MDHEN, CDR2 SYDVKM. The V segment lost 3 bases and the J segment 4 bases; nucleotides outside the gene matches: 2. This CDR3 contains 14 residues. The chain's CDR3 is CASSFRGLYNEQFF. CDR3 in DNA: TGTGCCAGCAGTTTCAGGGGGCTTTACAATGAGCAGTTCTTC. Supplemented by reference TRBV28 and TRBJ2-1, the full variable domain reads DVKVTQSSRYLVKRTGEKVFLECVQDMDHENMFWYRQDPGLGLRLIYFSYDVKMKEKGDIPEGYSVSREKKERFSLILESASTNQTSMYLCASSFRGLYNEQFFGPGTRLTVL.

This chain uses TRBV6-1 with TRBJ2-7; the D is unclear. The length of the CDR3 is 15 residues. The V gene's germline CDR1 is MNHNS and CDR2 SASEGT. V was pared by 1 base and J by 3 bases, with 13 bases between. The CDR3 DNA sequence: TGTGCCAGCAGTGAAGGCTTTATCGGGTTCTACGAGCAGTACTTC. This sequence encodes CASSEGFIGFYEQYF.

The V gene is TRBV6-5, the J gene TRBJ2-2; tentative D call: TRBD1 (7 bases). CDR1 and CDR2 (germline): MNHEY, SVGAGI. The CDR3 contains 16 residues. Trimming removed 4 bases at V and 3 bases at J, with 15 bases between. Written as DNA, the CDR3 is TGTGCCAGCAGTTCTGCAGGGGGGACGGACACCGGGGAGCTGTTTTTT. This encodes CASSSAGGTDTGELFF.

V is TRBV10-2 and J is TRBJ2-5; D is possibly TRBD2 (5 bases). The germline V and J ends were trimmed by 7 bases and 2 bases, with 14 bases remaining between them. CDR3 length: 14 residues. Germline V gene sequence: CDR1 WSHSY, CDR2 SAAADI. The CDR3: CASTRHPGQETQYF. DNA of the CDR3: TGCGCCAGCACCCGCCATCCGGGGCAAGAGACCCAGTACTTC.

In regard to this clone: An end of the junction does not agree with germline; a read error may underlie this. The CDR3 region has the DNA TGTGCCAGCACCGTAGGTACCACAGGCAATGAGCAGTTCTTC. It translates to CASTVGTTGNEQFF. V is TRBV9 and J is TRBJ2-1, with D possibly being TRBD1 (5 bases). The CDR3 is 14 amino acids. The germline V gene encodes CDR1 SGDLS and CDR2 YYNGEE. The variable domain in full, with the rest retrieved from reference TRBV9 and TRBJ2-1, is DSGVTQTPKHLITATGQRVTLRCSPRSGDLSVYWYQQSLDQGLQFLIQYYNGEERAKGNILERFSAQQFPDLHSELNLSSLELGDSALYFCASTVGTTGNEQFFGPGTRLTVL.

The CDR3 region is CAICPGGGTEAFF. CDR3 sequence (DNA): TGTGCCATCTGCCCCGGGGGCGGCACTGAAGCTTTCTTT. V gene TRBV10-3 combines with J gene TRBJ1-1; TRBD1 is a possible D gene (6 bases). This CDR3 has 13 residues. CDR1 ENHRY and CDR2 SYGVKD come from the germline V gene. Trimming took off 8 bases at V and 4 bases at J, with 14 bases between the two ends.

Comments on this clone: This CDR3 is also generated by other DNA sequences in the sample. The J gene is TRBJ1-1, the V gene TRBV28, with no clear D. V was cut by 5 bases and J by 0 bases, with 7 bases left in between. The CDR3 extends over 13 amino acids. Germline loops: CDR1 MDHEN, CDR2 SYDVKM. The CDR3 DNA reads TGTGCCAGCAGTCGCATAATGAACACTGAAGCTTTCTTT. Translated, it gives CASSRIMNTEAFF.

This chain uses TRBV2 with TRBJ2-2; D not resolved. CDR3 size: 10 residues. The ends were cut back, 8 bases at V and 6 bases at J, with 4 bases in the middle. CDR1 is SNHLY, CDR2 FYNNEI, per germline. The CDR3 loop is CASGPGELFF. In DNA, the CDR3 is TGTGCCAGCGGGCCCGGGGAGCTGTTTTTT.

The rearrangement joins TRBV7-8 to TRBJ1-1; D unresolved. Trimming shortened V by 11 bases and J by 6 bases, and 10 bases separated the two germline ends. The CDR3 runs to 10 residues. Germline-derived CDR1 and CDR2 are SGHVS and FQNEAQ. The CDR3 DNA is TGTGCCGTTGGGGTCCCTGAAGCTTTCTTT. This gives the protein CAVGVPEAFF. The complete variable domain, with remaining parts taken from reference TRBV7-8 and TRBJ1-1, reads GAGVSQSPRYKVAKRGQDVALRCDPISGHVSLFWYQQALGQGPEFLTYFQNEAQLDKSGLPSDRFFAERPEGSVSTLKIQRTQQEDSAVYLCAVGVPEAFFGQGTRLTVV.

The chain is built from TRBV19 and TRBJ2-1, with 9 bases that match TRBD2. The CDR3 extends over 16 amino acids. J lost 3 bases, V lost 3 bases, and 6 bases had no gene match. Looked up from germline, CDR1 is LNHDA and CDR2 is SQIVND (reference sequence). The CDR3 spells CASSMGTSLYYNEQFF. The CDR3 coding sequence is TGTGCCAGTAGTATGGGGACTAGCCTTTACTACAATGAGCAGTTCTTC. Using reference TRBV19 and TRBJ2-1 for the parts outside the CDR3, the full variable domain is DGGITQSPKYLFRKEGQNVTLSCEQNLNHDAMYWYRQDPGQGLRLIYYSQIVNDFQKGDIAEGYSVSREKKESFPLTVTSAQKNPTAFYLCASSMGTSLYYNEQFFGPGTRLTVL.

The chain uses TRBV15 and TRBJ2-7; D might be TRBD1 (6 bases). V lost 0 bases and J 2 bases, leaving 14 bases between the germline ends. Germline CDR1 and CDR2: LNHNV and YYDKDF (reference sequence). The CDR3 consists of 16 residues. The CDR3 DNA follows: TGTGCCACCAGCAGAGACCGAACCGGGACAACCTACGAGCAGTACTTC. Protein sequence: CATSRDRTGTTYEQYF.

On this clone: Within the sample, other DNA sequences also encode this same CDR3. V is TRBV28 and J is TRBJ2-7; D gene uncertain. This CDR3 contains 12 residues. Germline V gives CDR1 MDHEN, CDR2 SYDVKM. Trimming left V 3 bases short and J 2 bases short, with 5 bases between. The CDR3 loop reads CASSFPPYEQYF. CDR3 nucleotide sequence: TGTGCCAGCAGTTTTCCCCCCTACGAGCAGTACTTC.

V usage is TRBV9 and J usage is TRBJ2-7; 9 bases are shared with TRBD1. CDR1 and CDR2 from the germline V gene are SGDLS and YYNGEE. The CDR3 length is 14 residues. After removal of 4 bases from V and 5 bases from J, the junction contained 7 bases not matched to a gene. The CDR3 DNA follows: TGTGCCAGCAGCTCTTGGACAGGGGCCAACGAGCAGTACTTC. Protein sequence: CASSSWTGANEQYF.

The V gene is TRBV28, the J gene TRBJ2-7; D is unresolved. The CDR3 has 12 amino acids. The V end was cut by 3 bases, the J end by 9 bases, with 12 bases between. Germline values: CDR1 MDHEN, CDR2 SYDVKM. CDR3 residues: CASSLRRGWQYF. The CDR3 DNA reads TGTGCCAGCAGTTTGAGAAGAGGCTGGCAGTACTTC.

The chain recombines TRBV5-6 with TRBJ1-5; possible D gene TRBD1, 5 bases. This CDR3 has 14 residues. The V end lost 7 bases, the J end lost 0 bases, and 11 bases lay between the germline ends. Looked up from germline, CDR1 is SGHDT and CDR2 is YYEEEE. The CDR3 bases are TGTGCCAGCCGTGGGACGGATAGCAATCAGCCCCAGCATTTT. Encoded protein: CASRGTDSNQPQHF.

The chain has TRBV7-2 and TRBJ1-1; the D is unclear. This CDR3 has 14 amino acids. Germline CDR1 SGHTA, CDR2 FQGNSA. Trimming took 5 bases from V and 11 from J, leaving 21 bases between them. In DNA, the CDR3 is TGTGCCAGCAGCCCAGAATCGGCGGTTCATCTGGCTTTCTTT. Residues: CASSPESAVHLAFF.

This chain connects TRBV15 to TRBJ1-2; no reliable D call. V lost 0 bases, J lost 0 bases, and 11 bases lay in between. The CDR3 contains 16 residues. From germline, CDR1 is LNHNV and CDR2 YYDKDF (reference sequence). CDR3 loop: CATSRDRQASNYGYTF. The CDR3 DNA reads TGTGCCACCAGCAGAGATAGACAAGCATCTAACTATGGCTACACCTTC.

This rearrangement joins TRBV29-1 to TRBJ1-2; 7 bases map to TRBD1. J lost 1 base, V lost 3 bases, and 8 bases had no gene match. This CDR3 contains 15 residues. CDR1 is SQVTM, CDR2 ANQGSEA, per germline. The CDR3 coding sequence is TGCAGCGTTGACGTCTGGGACAGAGTTAACTATGGCTACACCTTC. Amino acids: CSVDVWDRVNYGYTF.

The V gene is TRBV7-8, the J gene TRBJ2-4; 7 bases align to TRBD2. Germline CDR1 SGHVS, CDR2 FQNEAQ. V was pared by 1 base and J by 0 bases, with 6 bases of the junction left unmatched. The CDR3 contains 17 residues. CDR3 DNA sequence: TGTGCCAGCAGCTTAGAAATGGTAGCGGGAGCCAAAAACATTCAGTACTTC. It specifies CASSLEMVAGAKNIQYF.

The gene calls are TRBV5-4 and TRBJ2-4; D gene uncertain. V was cut by 2 bases and J by 7 bases, with 13 bases left in between. Germline lookup yields CDR1 SGHNT and CDR2 YYREEE (reference sequence). The CDR3 extends over 14 amino acids. The CDR3, as DNA: TGTGCCAGCAGCTTCGAGTCCTCAGCTAACATTCAGTACTTC. Translated, it gives CASSFESSANIQYF.

The rearrangement links TRBV7-2 to TRBJ2-7, with TRBD1 matching over 11 bases. Germline values: CDR1 SGHTA, CDR2 FQGNSA. The CDR3 totals 17 residues. The trim removed 0 bases at V and 5 bases at J, leaving 9 bases unmatched. The DNA of the CDR3 is TGTGCCAGCAGCTTAGCGTTCCGGACAGGGGGCGTCAACGAGCAGTACTTC. Its protein is CASSLAFRTGGVNEQYF.

This CDR3 is CASRIPAGRVDYGYTF. The CDR3 region has the DNA TGTGCTAGCCGTATCCCTGCAGGGAGGGTAGACTATGGCTACACCTTC. The J gene is TRBJ1-2, the V gene TRBV7-7; D perhaps matches TRBD1 (5 bases). The CDR3 loop spans 16 amino acids. CDR1 and CDR2 (germline): SSHAT, FNYEAQ (reference sequence). The full variable domain, with the rest looked up from reference TRBV7-7 and TRBJ1-2, is GAGVSQSPRYKVTKRGQDVTLRCDPISSHATLYWYQQALGQGPEFLTYFNYEAQPDKSGLPSDRFSAERPEGSISTLTIQRTEQRDSAMYRCASRIPAGRVDYGYTFGSGTRLTVV.

The genes are TRBV28 and TRBJ1-4; TRBD1 aligns across 10 bases. The germline CDR1 and CDR2 sequences are MDHEN and SYDVKM. The CDR3 is 13 residues long. Trimming at V came to 10 bases and at J to 6 bases, leaving 5 bases not matched to a gene. Here the CDR3 reads CATPGTGDEKLFF. In nucleotides, the CDR3 is TGTGCCACCCCCGGGACAGGGGATGAAAAACTGTTTTTT.

The J gene is TRBJ2-7, the V gene TRBV10-3; 9 bases align to TRBD1. J was trimmed by 1 base and V by 9 bases; bases with no gene match: 10. The germline V gene encodes CDR1 ENHRY and CDR2 SYGVKD. This CDR3 region has 15 residues. The CDR3 loop is CAIQSIDRGSYEQYF. In DNA, the CDR3 is TGTGCCATACAATCGATTGACAGGGGGTCCTACGAGCAGTACTTC.

This clone was recorded once. The chain employs TRBV18 and TRBJ2-3; possible D gene TRBD2, 6 bases. This CDR3 has 14 residues. Trimming left V 5 bases short and J 4 bases short, with 13 bases between. Germline V lookup: CDR1 KGHSH, CDR2 LQKENI. CDR3 bases: TGTGCCAGCTCAGTCAGGGACTTGGCAGATACGCAGTATTTT. The encoded protein is CASSVRDLADTQYF.

The chain uses TRBV15 and TRBJ2-7, with TRBD2 matching over 7 bases. The CDR3 sequence is 16 residues long. The germline V gene has CDR1 LNHNV and CDR2 YYDKDF (reference sequence). V trimming: 0 bases; J trimming: 12 bases; junction bases outside the gene matches: 17. The CDR3 DNA sequence: TGTGCCACCAGCAGAGATCGTATTATTGGGGGAGGGTTGGTGTACTTC. Translating it yields CATSRDRIIGGGLVYF.